These 19 T cell receptor beta chains share one sample of origin, sequenced in a study of CD8 T cells in ankylosing spondylitis. Overall study results and limits: A TCR beta motif of about 8 highly homologous variants appeared characteristic of ankylosing spondylitis blood.

No antigen has been assigned to these receptors. TCRdb reprocessed the 5' RACE reads via MiXCR and lists one record per CDR3 protein. Of roughly 490,000 distinct CDR3 sequences in the sample, 5.3% were seen once. Sequencing was carried out using blood, either unsorted or a sorted T cell fraction (not recorded which). The origin of the receptors is a male donor with ankylosing spondylitis.

This clonotype appeared many times. This chain joins TRBV20-1 and TRBJ2-7, with 14 bases lining up with TRBD2. Germline CDR1 DFQATT, CDR2 SNEGSKA (reference sequence). The CDR3 sequence is 16 residues long. Trimming took 4 bases from V and 0 from J; bases not matched to a gene: 5. The CDR3 DNA sequence: TGCAGTGCTATGGGACTAGCGGGGGCGAGCTCCTACGAGCAGTACTTC. It codes for CSAMGLAGASSYEQYF.

At least ten counts were recorded for this clonotype. The rearrangement joins TRBV7-9 to TRBJ2-5; D not resolved. CDR1 SEHNR and CDR2 FQNEAQ come from the germline V gene (reference sequence). V was pared by 1 base and J by 5 bases, with 14 bases between. This CDR3 is built from 15 residues. CDR3 bases: TGTGCCAGCAGCTTAGGAACCGGCGTAGGGGAGACCCAGTACTTC. Encoded protein: CASSLGTGVGETQYF.

In its sample, this clonotype was seen many times. The chain couples TRBV7-6 to TRBJ1-2; 7 positions match TRBD1. The germline gives CDR1 SGHVS, CDR2 FNYEAQ. The CDR3 consists of 14 residues. The V gene end was trimmed by 5 bases and the J gene end by 5 bases; junction bases not matched to a gene: 8. The CDR3 DNA reads TGTGCCAGCAGCCCCGGACAGGCTCCGTATGGCTACACCTTC. Translation gives CASSPGQAPYGYTF.

This clonotype was seen many times. The CDR3 sequence is CATSKGGQHNEKLFF. CDR3 DNA: TGTGCCACCAGCAAAGGGGGACAGCATAATGAAAAACTGTTTTTT. The rearrangement uses TRBV15 and TRBJ1-4; 7 bases match TRBD1. The V gene's germline CDR1 is LNHNV and CDR2 YYDKDF (reference sequence). This CDR3 comprises 15 residues. With 4 bases clipped from V and 4 bases from J, the junction kept 6 bases outside the gene matches.

At least ten counts were recorded for this clonotype. This chain links TRBV5-1 with TRBJ2-1; D uncertain. CDR1 and CDR2 from the germline V gene are SGHRS and YFSETQ. The CDR3 has 12 residues. The ends were cut back, 2 bases at V and 5 bases at J, with 5 bases in the middle. DNA of the CDR3: TGCGCCAGCAGCTTCCCCAACAATGAGCAGTTCTTC. This translates into CASSFPNNEQFF. The whole variable domain, filled in from reference TRBV5-1 and TRBJ2-1, reads KAGVTQTPRYLIKTRGQQVTLSCSPISGHRSVSWYQQTPGQGLQFLFEYFSETQRNKGNFPGRFSGRQFSNSRSEMNVSTLELGDSALYLCASSFPNNEQFFGPGTRLTVL.

This clonotype has ten or more counts. The chain recombines TRBV5-1 with TRBJ1-1, with unresolved D. Germline lookup yields CDR1 SGHRS and CDR2 YFSETQ. The V and J ends lost 4 bases and 5 bases respectively, with 15 bases between them. The CDR3 covers 14 residues. The CDR3 DNA reads TGCGCCAGCAGCCCCCGGTTGGGGTCAACTGAAGCTTTCTTT. Residues: CASSPRLGSTEAFF.

This clonotype has at least ten counts. The V gene is TRBV24-1, the J gene TRBJ2-3; tentatively, D is TRBD1 or TRBD2 (5 bases each). This CDR3 region has 17 residues. The V gene's germline CDR1 is KGHDR and CDR2 SFDVKD. The V gene lost 3 bases and the J gene lost 5 bases, with 20 bases spanning the gap. The CDR3 is CATSDIWGSRTGDTQYF. CDR3 in DNA: TGTGCCACCAGTGATATTTGGGGGTCAAGAACTGGAGATACGCAGTATTTT.

This clonotype was seen a few times. This chain uses TRBV30 with TRBJ1-2; D gene unclear. V was cut by 0 bases and J by 8 bases, with 7 bases left in between. The CDR3 runs 11 residues. In germline, CDR1 is GTSNPN, CDR2 SVGIG (reference sequence). Here the CDR3 DNA reads TGTGCCTGGAGTGTACTCTTAGGCTACACCTTC. Translating gives CAWSVLLGYTF.

The rearrangement joins TRBV6-2 or TRBV6-3 to TRBJ2-7; TRBD1 aligns across 9 bases. This CDR3 contains 13 residues. The germline V gene encodes CDR1 MNHEY and CDR2 SVGEGT. With 8 bases clipped from V and 6 bases from J, the junction kept 8 bases outside the gene matches. The CDR3 DNA reads as TGTGCCAGCGAAACAGGGGGCGAACGCGAGCAGTACTTC. Amino acid sequence: CASETGGEREQYF.

This clonotype was seen ten or more times. V is TRBV29-1 and J is TRBJ2-5, with D perhaps given as TRBD1 or TRBD2 (5 bases each). Germline assignment: CDR1 SQVTM and CDR2 ANQGSEA. This CDR3 contains 12 residues. The V gene lost 7 bases and the J gene lost 2 bases, with 11 bases spanning the gap. The CDR3 DNA sequence: TGCAGCGCTTGGGGGATACAAGAGACCCAGTACTTC. Its translation: CSAWGIQETQYF. Full variable domain (rest looked up from reference TRBV29-1 and TRBJ2-5): SAVISQKPSRDICQRGTSLTIQCQVDSQVTMMFWYRQQPGQSLTLIATANQGSEATYESGFVIDKFPISRPNLTFSTLTVSNMSPEDSSIYLCSAWGIQETQYFGPGTRLLVL.

In its sample, this clonotype was seen many times. J is TRBJ2-7 and V is TRBV29-1; possibly TRBD1 or TRBD2 for D (7 bases each). Germline lookup yields CDR1 SQVTM and CDR2 ANQGSEA. The CDR3 contains 14 residues. Trimming shortened V by 6 bases and J by 0 bases, and 15 bases separated the two germline ends. The CDR3 DNA reads TGCAGCGTGCCCGGGGGGACAGCCTCCTACGAGCAGTACTTC. Translation gives CSVPGGTASYEQYF.

This clonotype was recorded once. This sequence joins TRBV29-1 and TRBJ2-7, with TRBD1 matching over 12 bases. Germline loops: CDR1 SQVTM, CDR2 ANQGSEA. V was clipped by 6 bases and J by 2 bases; unmatched bases: 2. This CDR3 contains 13 residues. CDR3 in amino acids: CSVGQGAPYEQYF. The CDR3 nucleotides read TGCAGCGTGGGACAGGGGGCCCCCTACGAGCAGTACTTC.

This clonotype was detected ten times or more. J is TRBJ2-5 and V is TRBV7-2; 10 positions agree with TRBD2. The junction had 13 bases not matched to a gene; V was cut back by 5 bases and J by 4 bases. This CDR3 is 17 amino acids long. Germline-derived CDR1 and CDR2 are SGHTA and FQGNSA. The chain's CDR3 is CASSPGTSSGGGETQYF. CDR3 in DNA: TGTGCCAGCAGCCCTGGAACGTCTAGCGGGGGAGGAGAGACCCAGTACTTC.

This clonotype was detected ten times or more. This chain uses TRBV29-1 with TRBJ2-1, with TRBD2 as a possible D gene (5 bases). The ends were cut back, 2 bases at V and 9 bases at J, with 20 bases in the middle. Germline V CDR1 and CDR2: SQVTM, ANQGSEA. The CDR3 sequence is 15 residues long. CDR3 DNA: TGCAGCGTTGAAATGAGGGCAGTCATGGGCGGTGAGCAGTTCTTC. Its protein product is CSVEMRAVMGGEQFF.

This chain joins TRBV18 and TRBJ2-3; D ambiguous. Germline-derived CDR1 and CDR2 are KGHSH and LQKENI. The CDR3 has 14 amino acids. Trimming took off 3 bases at V and 3 bases at J, with 10 bases between the two ends. The CDR3 region is CASSPSTRTDTQYF. The CDR3 region has the DNA TGTGCCAGCTCACCTAGCACCCGAACAGATACGCAGTATTTT.

The sample holds many counts of this clonotype. The rearrangement joins TRBV5-1 to TRBJ1-6; D perhaps matches TRBD1 (5 bases). This CDR3 spans 14 amino acids. Germline lookup yields CDR1 SGHRS and CDR2 YFSETQ. The V end was cut by 0 bases, the J end by 5 bases, with 6 bases between. CDR3 residues: CASSLVQDNSPLHF. CDR3 in DNA: TGCGCCAGCAGCTTGGTACAGGATAATTCACCCCTCCACTTT.

At least ten counts were recorded for this clonotype. The genes are TRBV4-3 and TRBJ2-5, with a weak D call TRBD1 (5 bases). This CDR3 comprises 14 residues. V lost 1 base, J lost 2 bases, and 8 bases lay in between. The V gene's germline CDR1 is LGHNA and CDR2 YSLEER. In DNA form, the CDR3 reads TGCGCCAGCAGCCAAGTCCAGGGACAAGAGACCCAGTACTTC. Encoded protein: CASSQVQGQETQYF.

The rearrangement uses TRBV29-1 and TRBJ2-3, with 10 bases lining up with TRBD2. The V and J ends lost 2 bases and 4 bases, in that order; junction bases with no gene match: 3. The CDR3 is 14 amino acids. CDR1 SQVTM and CDR2 ANQGSEA come from the germline V gene. CDR3 in DNA: TGCAGCGTTGAACCACTAGCGGGGTCAGATACGCAGTATTTT. It encodes CSVEPLAGSDTQYF.

In this sample, this clonotype turned up many times. This chain links TRBV7-9 with TRBJ1-1; D not certain. This CDR3 has 16 amino acids. Germline CDR1 reads SEHNR; CDR2 reads FQNEAQ (reference sequence). V was clipped by 5 bases and J by 0 bases, with 16 bases between them. The CDR3 DNA sequence: TGTGCCAGCAGCCCAAGGACCCGGATTTTGAACACTGAAGCTTTCTTT. The encoded protein is CASSPRTRILNTEAFF.